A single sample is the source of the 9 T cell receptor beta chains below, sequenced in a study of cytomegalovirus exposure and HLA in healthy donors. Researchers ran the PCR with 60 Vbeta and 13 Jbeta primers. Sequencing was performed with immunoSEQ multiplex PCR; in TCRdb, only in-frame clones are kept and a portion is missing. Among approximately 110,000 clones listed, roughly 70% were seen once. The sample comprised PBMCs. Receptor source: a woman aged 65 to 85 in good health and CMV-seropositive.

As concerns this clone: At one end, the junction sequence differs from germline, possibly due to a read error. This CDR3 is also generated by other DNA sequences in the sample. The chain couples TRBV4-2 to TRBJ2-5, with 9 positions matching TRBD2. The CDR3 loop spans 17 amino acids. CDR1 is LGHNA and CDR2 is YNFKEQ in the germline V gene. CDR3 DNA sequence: TGTGCCAGCAGCAAAGAGGAGGCGGGGGGGTACCAAGAGACCCAGTACTTC. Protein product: CASSKEEAGGYQETQYF.

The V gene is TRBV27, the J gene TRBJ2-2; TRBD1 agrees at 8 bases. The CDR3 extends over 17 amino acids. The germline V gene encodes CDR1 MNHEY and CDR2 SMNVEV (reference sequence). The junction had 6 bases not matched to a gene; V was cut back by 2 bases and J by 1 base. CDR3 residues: CASSLLGQGWNTGELFF. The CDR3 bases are TGTGCCAGCAGTTTACTAGGACAGGGATGGAACACCGGGGAGCTGTTTTTT.

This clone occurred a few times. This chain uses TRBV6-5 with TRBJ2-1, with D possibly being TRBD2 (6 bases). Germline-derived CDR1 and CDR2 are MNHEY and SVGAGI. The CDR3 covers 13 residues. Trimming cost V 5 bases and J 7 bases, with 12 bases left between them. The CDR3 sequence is CASSRDSLNEQFF. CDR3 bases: TGTGCCAGCAGTCGGGACTCGTTGAATGAGCAGTTCTTC.

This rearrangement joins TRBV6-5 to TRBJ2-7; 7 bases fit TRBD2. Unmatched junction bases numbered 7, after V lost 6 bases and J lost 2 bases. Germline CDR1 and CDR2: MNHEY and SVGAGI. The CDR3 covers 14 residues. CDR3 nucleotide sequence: TGTGCCAGCAGGCCCGGACTAGATCCCTACGAGCAGTACTTC. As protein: CASRPGLDPYEQYF.

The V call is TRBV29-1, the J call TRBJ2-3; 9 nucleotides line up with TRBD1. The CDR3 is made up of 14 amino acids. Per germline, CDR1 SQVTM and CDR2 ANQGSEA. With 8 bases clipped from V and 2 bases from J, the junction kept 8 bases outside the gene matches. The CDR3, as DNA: TGCAGCACGGGACAGGGAATGGTCACAGATACGCAGTATTTT. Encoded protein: CSTGQGMVTDTQYF.

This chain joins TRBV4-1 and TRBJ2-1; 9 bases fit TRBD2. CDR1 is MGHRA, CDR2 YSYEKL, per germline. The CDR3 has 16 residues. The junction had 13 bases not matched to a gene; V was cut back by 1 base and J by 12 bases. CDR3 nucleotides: TGCGCCAGCAGCCAAGGCGAAGGGACTAGCCTACGCTGGCAGTTCTTC. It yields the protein CASSQGEGTSLRWQFF.

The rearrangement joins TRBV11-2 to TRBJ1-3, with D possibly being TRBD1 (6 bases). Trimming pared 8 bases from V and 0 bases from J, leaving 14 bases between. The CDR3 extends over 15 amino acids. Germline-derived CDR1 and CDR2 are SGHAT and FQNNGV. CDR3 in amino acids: CASGGGLISGNTIYF. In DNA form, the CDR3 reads TGTGCCAGCGGGGGCGGGCTCATCTCTGGAAACACCATATATTTT.

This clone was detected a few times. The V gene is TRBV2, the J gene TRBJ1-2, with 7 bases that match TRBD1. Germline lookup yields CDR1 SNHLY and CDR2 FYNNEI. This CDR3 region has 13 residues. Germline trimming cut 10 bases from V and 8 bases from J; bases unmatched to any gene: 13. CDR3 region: CATEGAPSSGYTF. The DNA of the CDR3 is TGTGCCACCGAGGGGGCGCCGTCGTCCGGCTACACCTTC.

The CDR3, as DNA: TGTGCCAGCAGCGGCACGCAGGGTCGGAACACTGAAGCTTTCTTT. Translated: CASSGTQGRNTEAFF. The V call is TRBV14, the J call TRBJ1-1; tentatively, D is TRBD1 (5 bases). Germline V CDR1 and CDR2: SGHDN, FVKESK. Trimming cost V 5 bases and J 1 base, with 14 bases left between them. The CDR3 extends over 15 amino acids.